These 13 T cell receptor beta chains originate from one sample sequenced in a study of OX40 agonist ivuxolimab in advanced cancers. Libraries were prepared by immunoSEQ multiplex PCR; TCRdb keeps only in-frame clonotypes and omits some of them. The data show 100,000 or so clones, about 96% seen once. This specimen consisted of CD4+ or CD8+ T cells sorted from blood, obtained in a trial of the OX40 agonist ivuxolimab. The source of these receptors is an adult with an advanced solid tumor such as melanoma, head and neck, liver or kidney cancer.

The chain joins TRBV5-6 to TRBJ2-1; 12 bases map to TRBD2. V trimming: 0 bases; J trimming: 6 bases; junction bases outside the gene matches: 7. The CDR3 totals 17 residues. Germline assignment: CDR1 SGHDT and CDR2 YYEEEE. The CDR3 loop is CASSLGASGRASNEQFF. In DNA form, the CDR3 reads TGTGCCAGCAGCTTGGGGGCTAGCGGGAGGGCCAGCAATGAGCAGTTCTTC.

This clone has just one count. J is TRBJ2-5 and V is TRBV7-9; D is possibly TRBD2 (6 bases). The CDR3 extends over 16 amino acids. Trimming cost V 5 bases and J 2 bases, with 18 bases left between them. Germline CDR1 and CDR2: SEHNR and FQNEAQ (reference sequence). In DNA form, the CDR3 reads TGTGCCAGCAGCGACCCCGTAGGAGGACTACAAGAGACCCAGTACTTC. Amino acids: CASSDPVGGLQETQYF. The entire variable domain, with the rest obtained from reference TRBV7-9 and TRBJ2-5, is as follows: DTGVSQNPRHKITKRGQNVTFRCDPISEHNRLYWYRQTLGQGPEFLTYFQNEAQLEKSRLLSDRFSAERPKGSFSTLEIQRTEQGDSAMYLCASSDPVGGLQETQYFGPGTRLLVL.

The V call is TRBV5-4, the J call TRBJ2-3, with TRBD1 matching 8 bases. The V and J ends lost 1 base and 10 bases, in that order; junction bases with no gene match: 8. Germline-derived CDR1 and CDR2 are SGHNT and YYREEE (reference sequence). CDR3 length: 14 residues. Here the CDR3 DNA reads TGTGCCAGCAGCTTGACAGGGGGATCCCCAGCGCAGTATTTT. This gives the protein CASSLTGGSPAQYF.

V gene TRBV9 combines with J gene TRBJ2-5, with TRBD2 matching over 9 bases. The CDR3 covers 15 residues. Germline V gene data show CDR1 as SGDLS and CDR2 as YYNGEE. V gave up 0 bases and J gave up 5 bases; unmatched junction bases: 5. The CDR3 nucleotides read TGTGCCAGCAGCGTAGGCGGGAGGGTTCAGGAGACCCAGTACTTC. The encoded protein is CASSVGGRVQETQYF.

The V call is TRBV2, the J call TRBJ2-5, with 9 bases aligning to TRBD2. CDR1 and CDR2 from the germline V gene are SNHLY and FYNNEI. The CDR3 has 17 amino acids. Germline trimming cut 5 bases from V and 1 base from J; bases unmatched to any gene: 11. The CDR3: CASSTPPLAGIQETQYF. Here the CDR3 DNA reads TGTGCCAGCAGTACCCCCCCCCTAGCGGGGATCCAAGAGACCCAGTACTTC.

The CDR3 reads CASSQVAGEAFF. The CDR3 DNA sequence: TGCGCCAGCAGCCAAGTAGCGGGTGAAGCTTTCTTT. The rearrangement uses TRBV4-1 and TRBJ1-1; no clear D gene. Germline assignment: CDR1 MGHRA and CDR2 YSYEKL. This CDR3 region has 12 residues. The germline V and J ends were trimmed by 1 base and 7 bases, with 7 bases remaining between them.

The chain links TRBV7-8 to TRBJ2-1, with 9 bases fitting TRBD2. CDR1 is SGHVS and CDR2 is FQNEAQ in the germline V gene. This CDR3 is 15 amino acids long. V lost 1 base, J lost 9 bases, and 7 bases stayed unmatched. The CDR3 protein is CASSLGSSGMFEQFF. In DNA, the CDR3 is TGTGCCAGCAGCTTAGGTTCTAGCGGGATGTTTGAGCAGTTCTTC.

The chain employs TRBV19 and TRBJ2-6; TRBD1 agrees at 7 bases. Trimming at V came to 8 bases and at J to 4 bases, leaving 5 bases not matched to a gene. Germline V CDR1 and CDR2: LNHDA, SQIVND (reference sequence). CDR3 size: 14 residues. The CDR3 region is CASETGSGANVLTF. CDR3 DNA: TGTGCCAGTGAGACAGGGTCCGGGGCCAACGTCCTGACTTTC. Complete variable domain (other parts from reference TRBV19 and TRBJ2-6): DGGITQSPKYLFRKEGQNVTLSCEQNLNHDAMYWYRQDPGQGLRLIYYSQIVNDFQKGDIAEGYSVSREKKESFPLTVTSAQKNPTAFYLCASETGSGANVLTFGAGSRLTVL.

The chain couples TRBV4-1 to TRBJ1-4, with TRBD1 matching 9 bases. V lost 3 bases and J lost 8; bases outside the gene matches: 7. The CDR3 has 15 residues. CDR1 and CDR2 (germline): MGHRA, YSYEKL. The CDR3 region is CASSQSQGAGEKLFF. The CDR3 coding sequence is TGCGCCAGCAGCCAGTCACAGGGGGCTGGAGAAAAACTGTTTTTT.

The rearrangement joins TRBV27 to TRBJ1-2; no definite D call. V was shortened by 2 bases and J by 4 bases, with 8 bases between the two germline ends. The CDR3 is 13 residues long. Germline assignment: CDR1 MNHEY and CDR2 SMNVEV (reference sequence). The CDR3 nucleotides are TGTGCCAGCAGTTTAGGGGTAGGCTATGGCTACACCTTC. Translating gives CASSLGVGYGYTF.

The genes are TRBV19 and TRBJ1-5; the D is unclear. This CDR3 spans 15 amino acids. Germline CDR1 is LNHDA and CDR2 is SQIVND (reference sequence). Trimming shortened V by 1 base and J by 4 bases, and 11 bases separated the two germline ends. The chain's CDR3 is CASSIVPGENQPQHF. Written as DNA, the CDR3 is TGTGCCAGTAGTATAGTTCCAGGTGAGAATCAGCCCCAGCATTTT.

The V call is TRBV28, the J call TRBJ1-2, with 9 bases aligning to TRBD1. Germline lookup yields CDR1 MDHEN and CDR2 SYDVKM. The V segment lost 6 bases and the J segment 7 bases; nucleotides outside the gene matches: 6. The CDR3 consists of 13 residues. The CDR3: CASSTTGGSGYTF. CDR3 DNA sequence: TGTGCCAGCAGCACAACAGGGGGCAGTGGCTACACCTTC.

The V call is TRBV28, the J call TRBJ2-7; 8 bases match TRBD1. This CDR3 comprises 19 residues. Germline values: CDR1 MDHEN, CDR2 SYDVKM. Trimming at V came to 3 bases and at J to 3 bases, leaving 19 bases not matched to a gene. CDR3 nucleotide sequence: TGTGCCAGCAGTTTTAATTTCCCCCGGACAGGGCACCCTCTCTACGAGCAGTACTTC. Translating gives CASSFNFPRTGHPLYEQYF. Filled out from reference TRBV28 and TRBJ2-7, the complete variable domain reads DVKVTQSSRYLVKRTGEKVFLECVQDMDHENMFWYRQDPGLGLRLIYFSYDVKMKEKGDIPEGYSVSREKKERFSLILESASTNQTSMYLCASSFNFPRTGHPLYEQYFGPGTRLTVT.